This TCR beta chain derives from a study of blood T cell repertoires in COVID-19. Study in general: Acute and convalescent COVID-19 specimens originated in the United States, Italy and Spain. From T cells, B-cell-depleted T cells, or PBMCs came the material, which was cDNA or gDNA.

V was pared by 6 bases and J by 6 bases, with 12 bases of the junction left unmatched. The CDR3 has 15 residues. Germline V gene sequence: CDR1 LGHDT, CDR2 YNNKEL (reference sequence). Authors' analysis steps: Quantification of nucleated cells was approximated via reference gene primer amplification. Assay used: immunoSEQ multiplex PCR; TCRdb lists only in-frame clones, some missing. V and J calls and clone size are copied from that table; D and trimming were computed from the DNA. The sample records 270,000 or so clones, 84% being singletons. Seattle researchers signed up patients amid active infection and tracked them longitudinally. This clone was counted between two and nine times.

Sequencing was performed on peripheral blood. The sequence was obtained from a human donor with COVID-19, enrolled during active disease. The donor label of this sample is uncertain. The chain joins TRBV3-1 (or the pseudogene TRBV3-2) to TRBJ1-2, with TRBD1 identical over 8 bases. The CDR3 nucleotides are TGTGCCAGCAGTCGAACCAGGGGGCCTTGGGATGGCTACACCTTC. It specifies CASSRTRGPWDGYTF.